The following is a T cell receptor (beta chain) sequence with its context. V dropped 3 bases and J dropped 5 bases, with 4 bases sitting between them. The V gene's germline CDR1 is MNHEY and CDR2 SVGAGI. The CDR3 sequence is 11 residues long. The sample is drawn from a study of blood T cell repertoires in COVID-19. Method: immunoSEQ multiplex PCR; TCRdb's copy keeps in-frame clones and lacks some. Of under 150,000 clones listed, roughly 86% are singletons. The V gene is TRBV6-5, the J gene TRBJ1-1; D is ambiguous. The source of this sequence is a woman aged 45-65 years who had recovered from COVID-19. Source material: peripheral blood. CDR3 amino acids: CASSYRTEAFF. CDR3 bases: TGTGCCAGCAGTTATCGGACTGAAGCTTTCTTT.